This TCR beta chain was identified during a study of cytomegalovirus exposure and HLA in healthy donors. Trimming cost V 4 bases and J 0 bases; bases outside gene matches: 8. The germline V gene has CDR1 SGHDT and CDR2 YYEEEE. CDR3 size: 17 residues. Both 60 Vbeta primers and 13 Jbeta primers went into the PCR. Measured with immunoSEQ multiplex PCR; TCRdb has only the in-frame clones, and not every one. The table includes under 150,000 clones, 70% to 90% detected once. This sequence was found in a boy younger than 18 in good health and CMV-seronegative. Sequencing was carried out using PBMCs. The rearrangement links TRBV5-6 to TRBJ2-2; 8 bases are shared with TRBD1. CDR3 in amino acids: CASSLPGGPANTGELFF. CDR3 DNA: TGTGCCAGCAGCCTACCAGGGGGCCCCGCGAACACCGGGGAGCTGTTTTTT.